A selection of T cell receptor beta chains follows, all from one sample in a study of blood T cell repertoires in COVID-19. Clones were sequenced by immunoSEQ multiplex PCR, and TCRdb holds only the in-frame ones, with some missing. In the table there are around 400,000 clones, around 87% of which are singletons. Sequenced material: peripheral blood. The receptors come from a woman aged 60-75 years with COVID-19, enrolled during active disease. The CDR3 runs from the conserved cysteine through the conserved F or W. A D gene is named only where the DNA matches it firmly. Some rows mark clone size as missing; the rest say once, few, many or name a class of expanded clone.

J gene: TRBJ2-7
clone size: NA
V gene: TRBV19
D gene: TRBD1
CDR3 protein: CASSMGTGGSYEQYF
CDR3 DNA: TGTGCCAGTAGTATGGGGACAGGGGGCAGCTACGAGCAGTACTTC

J gene: TRBJ1-1
clone size: NA
V gene: TRBV6-6
D gene: TRBD1
CDR3 protein: CATTRPAGGRGTEAFF
CDR3 DNA: TGTGCCACCACACGGCCCGCAGGGGGACGTGGCACTGAAGCTTTCTTT

J gene: TRBJ2-7
clone size: NA
V gene: TRBV12-3/TRBV12-4
D gene: NA
CDR3 protein: CASSLGTDYEQYF
CDR3 DNA: TGTGCCAGCAGTTTAGGGACTGACTACGAGCAGTACTTC

J gene: TRBJ2-3
clone size: NA
V gene: TRBV5-6
D gene: TRBD2
CDR3 protein: CASSNLAGGPIEQYF
CDR3 DNA: TGTGCCAGCAGCAATCTAGCGGGGGGGCCGATTGAGCAGTATTTT

J gene: TRBJ2-3
clone size: NA
V gene: TRBV6-4
D gene: TRBD2
CDR3 protein: CASSASGGADTQYF
CDR3 DNA: TGTGCCAGCAGTGCTAGCGGGGGGGCAGATACGCAGTATTTT

J gene: TRBJ1-5
clone size: NA
V gene: TRBV30
D gene: TRBD1
CDR3 protein: CAWSVDRVNSNQPQHF
CDR3 DNA: TGTGCCTGGAGTGTAGACAGGGTAAATAGCAATCAGCCCCAGCATTTT

J gene: TRBJ1-4
clone size: NA
V gene: TRBV7-2
D gene: NA
CDR3 protein: CASSFWGGGEKLFF
CDR3 DNA: TGTGCCAGCAGCTTCTGGGGGGGAGGTGAAAAACTGTTTTTT

J gene: TRBJ2-7
clone size: NA
V gene: TRBV29-1
D gene: NA
CDR3 protein: CSVGATSYEQYF
CDR3 DNA: TGCAGCGTTGGGGCGACCTCCTACGAGCAGTACTTC

J gene: TRBJ1-1
clone size: NA
V gene: TRBV5-1
D gene: NA
CDR3 protein: CASSAFATGKGEAFF
CDR3 DNA: TGCGCCAGCAGCGCATTCGCCACAGGGAAGGGGGAAGCTTTCTTT

J gene: TRBJ2-3
clone size: NA
V gene: TRBV19
D gene: TRBD2
CDR3 protein: CATRLAGGLDTQYF
CDR3 DNA: TGTGCCACAAGACTAGCGGGGGGGCTAGATACGCAGTATTTT

J gene: TRBJ2-7
clone size: NA
V gene: TRBV5-4
D gene: NA
CDR3 protein: CASSLFDEQYF
CDR3 DNA: TGTGCCAGCAGCTTGTTCGACGAGCAGTACTTC

J gene: TRBJ2-3
clone size: NA
V gene: TRBV6-1
D gene: TRBD1
CDR3 protein: CASSGNLGTGGVTDTQYF
CDR3 DNA: TGTGCCAGCAGTGGCAATTTAGGGACAGGGGGAGTCACAGATACGCAGTATTTT

J gene: TRBJ1-4
clone size: NA
V gene: TRBV10-1
D gene: NA
CDR3 protein: CASSGRSFGKLFF
CDR3 DNA: TGCGCCAGCAGCGGTAGAAGTTTCGGAAAACTGTTTTTT

J gene: TRBJ2-5
clone size: NA
V gene: TRBV3-1/TRBV3-2
D gene: TRBD1
CDR3 protein: CASRPGTAQETQYF
CDR3 DNA: TGTGCCAGCAGACCCGGGACAGCACAAGAGACCCAGTACTTC

J gene: TRBJ1-2
clone size: NA
V gene: TRBV12-3/TRBV12-4
D gene: NA
CDR3 protein: CASSLGAGYTF
CDR3 DNA: TGTGCCAGCAGTTTAGGGGCCGGCTACACCTTC

J gene: TRBJ2-1
clone size: NA
V gene: TRBV24-1
D gene: TRBD2
CDR3 protein: CATSGNLAGAVNEQFF
CDR3 DNA: TGTGCCACCAGTGGTAACCTAGCGGGGGCTGTGAATGAGCAGTTCTTC

J gene: TRBJ2-7
clone size: NA
V gene: TRBV10-3
D gene: TRBD1
CDR3 protein: CATTLGQGNYEQYF
CDR3 DNA: TGTGCCACTACTTTGGGACAGGGCAATTACGAGCAGTACTTC

J gene: TRBJ2-5
clone size: NA
V gene: TRBV7-9
D gene: TRBD2
CDR3 protein: CASSPGATSGIQETQYF
CDR3 DNA: TGTGCCAGCAGCCCAGGGGCGACTAGCGGAATTCAAGAGACCCAGTACTTC

J gene: TRBJ1-1
clone size: few
V gene: TRBV11-2
D gene: NA
CDR3 protein: CAGEDRSEAFF
CDR3 DNA: TGTGCCGGGGAGGATAGATCAGAAGCTTTCTTT

J gene: TRBJ1-2
clone size: NA
V gene: TRBV3-1/TRBV3-2
D gene: TRBD1
CDR3 protein: CASSEGGQGDGYTF
CDR3 DNA: TGTGCCAGCAGCGAAGGGGGACAGGGAGATGGCTACACCTTC

J gene: TRBJ1-4
clone size: NA
V gene: TRBV5-4
D gene: NA
CDR3 protein: CASSYINRELFF
CDR3 DNA: TGTGCCAGCAGCTATATTAACAGGGAGTTGTTTTTT

J gene: TRBJ2-3
clone size: NA
V gene: TRBV5-5
D gene: NA
CDR3 protein: CASSLGGRTDTQYF
CDR3 DNA: TGTGCCAGCAGCTTGGGGGGGCGAACAGATACGCAGTATTTT

J gene: TRBJ1-1
clone size: NA
V gene: TRBV30
D gene: NA
CDR3 protein: CAWRRQPLSMNTEAFF
CDR3 DNA: TGTGCCTGGAGGCGACAGCCCCTCAGCATGAACACTGAAGCTTTCTTT

J gene: TRBJ2-7
clone size: NA
V gene: TRBV6-1
D gene: NA
CDR3 protein: CASSEGGARNEQYF
CDR3 DNA: TGTGCCAGCAGTGAAGGGGGCGCGAGAAACGAGCAGTACTTC

J gene: TRBJ2-1
clone size: NA
V gene: TRBV19
D gene: TRBD2
CDR3 protein: CASSPFLTSGVVEQFF
CDR3 DNA: TGTGCCAGTAGTCCCTTCCTGACTAGCGGGGTTGTCGAGCAGTTCTTC

J gene: TRBJ2-7
clone size: NA
V gene: TRBV5-6
D gene: NA
CDR3 protein: CASSFRDKHYEQYF
CDR3 DNA: TGTGCCAGCAGCTTCCGGGACAAACACTACGAGCAGTACTTC

J gene: TRBJ1-1
clone size: NA
V gene: TRBV6-5
D gene: TRBD1
CDR3 protein: CASSSNDRDEAFF
CDR3 DNA: TGTGCCAGCAGTTCCAACGACAGGGATGAGGCTTTCTTT

J gene: TRBJ2-3
clone size: once
V gene: TRBV7-8
D gene: TRBD2
CDR3 protein: CASSKRGWSTDTQYF
CDR3 DNA: TGTGCCAGCAGCAAGCGGGGGTGGAGCACAGATACGCAGTATTTT

J gene: TRBJ2-6
clone size: NA
V gene: TRBV27
D gene: NA
CDR3 protein: CASSRFGTLESGANVLTF
CDR3 DNA: TGTGCCAGCAGCCGTTTCGGGACACTGGAATCTGGGGCCAACGTCCTGACTTTC

J gene: TRBJ1-1
clone size: NA
V gene: TRBV5-1
D gene: NA
CDR3 protein: CASSLVPSGVTEAFF
CDR3 DNA: TGCGCCAGCAGCTTGGTTCCTTCAGGGGTCACTGAAGCTTTCTTT

J gene: TRBJ1-3
clone size: NA
V gene: TRBV19
D gene: NA
CDR3 protein: CASSMRFSGNTIYF
CDR3 DNA: TGTGCCAGTAGTATGCGGTTCTCTGGAAACACCATATATTTT

J gene: TRBJ1-2
clone size: NA
V gene: TRBV18
D gene: NA
CDR3 protein: CASSPSGQREDGYTF
CDR3 DNA: TGTGCCAGCTCACCCTCCGGACAGAGAGAGGATGGCTACACCTTC

J gene: TRBJ1-4
clone size: NA
V gene: TRBV28
D gene: TRBD1
CDR3 protein: CASSFDRAREKLFF
CDR3 DNA: TGTGCCAGCAGTTTCGACAGGGCCCGTGAAAAACTGTTTTTT

J gene: TRBJ2-7
clone size: NA
V gene: TRBV6-5
D gene: TRBD1
CDR3 protein: CASRSYRGNSYEQYF
CDR3 DNA: TGTGCCAGCAGATCTTACAGGGGGAACTCCTACGAGCAGTACTTC

J gene: TRBJ1-1
clone size: NA
V gene: TRBV5-1
D gene: NA
CDR3 protein: CASSLDGDTNTEAFF
CDR3 DNA: TGCGCCAGCAGCTTGGACGGGGACACGAACACTGAAGCTTTCTTT

J gene: TRBJ1-1
clone size: NA
V gene: TRBV6-6
D gene: NA
CDR3 protein: CASSSGLGAEAFF
CDR3 DNA: TGTGCCAGCAGTTCAGGGTTGGGCGCTGAAGCTTTCTTT

J gene: TRBJ1-5
clone size: NA
V gene: TRBV19
D gene: TRBD1
CDR3 protein: CASSIGATGGQPQHF
CDR3 DNA: TGTGCCAGTAGTATAGGGGCGACAGGGGGTCAGCCCCAGCATTTT

J gene: TRBJ2-7
clone size: NA
V gene: TRBV28
D gene: TRBD1
CDR3 protein: CASSPPPGTGWYF
CDR3 DNA: TGTGCCAGCAGTCCACCCCCCGGGACAGGGTGGTACTTC

J gene: TRBJ2-7
clone size: NA
V gene: TRBV7-2
D gene: TRBD1
CDR3 protein: CASSSAPGQGSEQYF
CDR3 DNA: TGTGCCAGCAGCTCAGCCCCGGGACAGGGTTCCGAGCAGTACTTC

J gene: TRBJ1-6
clone size: once
V gene: TRBV11-2
D gene: NA
CDR3 protein: CASSLQGQGYSPLHF
CDR3 DNA: TGTGCCAGCAGCTTACAGGGCCAGGGTTATTCACCCCTCCACTTT

J gene: TRBJ1-2
clone size: NA
V gene: TRBV5-1
D gene: NA
CDR3 protein: CASSLGQFPAYGYTF
CDR3 DNA: TGCGCCAGCAGCCTCGGACAGTTCCCAGCCTATGGCTACACCTTC